This T cell receptor beta chain was recovered during a study of control samples from healthy donors and cancer patients. Produced via immunoSEQ multiplex PCR; TCRdb's table is partial and in-frame only. The repertoire holds approximately 100,000 clones, with approximately 90% as singletons. The V gene lost 3 bases and the J gene lost 1 base, with 10 bases spanning the gap. Germline V lookup: CDR1 SGHTA, CDR2 FQGNSA. The CDR3 spans 15 residues. Specimen: blood. This TCR derives from a woman between 18 and 29 years old in good health. The rearrangement links TRBV7-2 to TRBJ1-5, with unresolved D. The CDR3, as DNA: TGTGCCAGCAGCTTTACGGGTCCAAGCAATCAGCCCCAGCATTTT. Its protein is CASSFTGPSNQPQHF. The full variable domain, rest sourced from reference TRBV7-2 and TRBJ1-5, is GAGVSQSPSNKVTEKGKDVELRCDPISGHTALYWYRQSLGQGLEFLIYFQGNSAPDKSGLPSDRFSAERTGGSVSTLTIQRTQQEDSAVYLCASSFTGPSNQPQHFGDGTRLSIL.